These 19 T cell receptor beta chains were all obtained from the same sample, sequenced in a study of regulatory T cells in long-lasting Graves disease. Library construction for TCR beta used iRepertoire HTBI primers and Arm-PCR of CDR3 regions. One entry per CDR3 protein, called by TCRdb with MiXCR from the multiplex PCR reads. Seen here are roughly 250,000 distinct CDR3 sequences, under 20% observed once, and the top ten hold approximately 14%. Time point denoted: newly diagnosed GD, antithyroid drugs for less than 3 months. PBMCs provided the RNA from which the TCR library was made. These data were also reused for a study on T cells in Graves' hyperthyroidism and ophthalmopathy.

Sequences were derived from peripheral blood mononuclear cells (PBMCs), sampled at new diagnosis, from a patient treated with antithyroid drugs. These receptors originate from a woman aged 30 to 39 with Graves disease.

A note on this clonotype: A clone one base away is much larger, so this may be a read error. J is TRBJ1-6 and V is TRBV7-6, with D unclear. Germline-derived CDR1 and CDR2 are SGHVS and FNYEAQ. CDR3 length: 13 residues. The CDR3 here is CASSADLNSPLRF. DNA for the CDR3: TGTGCCAGCAGCGCCGACCTGAATTCACCCCTCCGCTTT.

A few counts support this clonotype. This rearrangement joins TRBV6-5 to TRBJ2-1; TRBD2 matches at 10 bases. Trimming took 2 bases from V and 5 from J; bases not matched to a gene: 15. CDR1 MNHEY and CDR2 SVGAGI come from the germline V gene. The length of the CDR3 is 19 residues. CDR3 in DNA: TGTGCCAGCAGTTACCGTCTAGCGGGGGCGGAAAGGGAGAACAATGAGCAGTTCTTC. Protein sequence: CASSYRLAGAERENNEQFF.

Comments on this clonotype: This may arise from a read error, as a much more abundant clone is one base away. V is TRBV6-5 and J is TRBJ1-5; 8 bases fit TRBD1. The CDR3 is 17 amino acids. The germline V gene encodes CDR1 MNHEY and CDR2 SVGAGI. CDR3 nucleotides: TGTGCCAGCAGTTACATCAGGGGGCGCGGGAGCAATCAGCCCCAGAATTTT. As protein: CASSYIRGRGSNQPQNF.

This clonotype showed up many times. The V gene is TRBV9, the J gene TRBJ2-3; 10 nucleotides match TRBD2. CDR3 size: 17 residues. Germline CDR1 SGDLS, CDR2 YYNGEE. Trimming took 1 base from V and 3 from J; bases not matched to a gene: 8. CDR3 in DNA: TGTGCCAGCAGCGTACGCCCCAGCGGGGGGGATACAGATACGCAGTATTTT. Translating it yields CASSVRPSGGDTDTQYF.

This clonotype was recorded at least ten times. The J gene is TRBJ1-2, the V gene TRBV29-1; D is uncertain. This CDR3 has 14 amino acids. In germline, CDR1 is SQVTM, CDR2 ANQGSEA. V lost 1 base and J lost 6, with 15 bases in between. The CDR3 coding sequence is TGCAGCGTTGAAGCGGGAACGGGTGGGAATGGCTACACCTTC. It translates to CSVEAGTGGNGYTF.

This clonotype was detected ten times or more. Germline is not matched at one junction end, which may reflect a read error. The genes are TRBV5-1 and TRBJ1-4, with TRBD1 matching over 8 bases. The CDR3 runs 15 residues. Germline CDR1 and CDR2: SGHRS and YFSETQ. CDR3 sequence: CASSLTGTGREKLFF. CDR3 in DNA: TGTGCCAGCAGCCTTACCGGGACAGGTCGCGAAAAACTGTTTTTT.

The chain uses TRBV5-8 and TRBJ1-5; D not certain. Germline V gene sequence: CDR1 SGHTS, CDR2 YDEGEE. Trimming removed 4 bases at V and 3 bases at J, with 14 bases between. CDR3 length equals 15 residues. The CDR3: CASSLGRRHNQPQHF. The CDR3 DNA reads TGTGCCAGCAGCCTTGGACGGCGCCACAATCAGCCCCAGCATTTT.

This clonotype was recorded at least ten times. V and J are TRBV7-3 and TRBJ2-2, with unresolved D. The V gene lost 1 base and the J gene lost 4 bases, with 10 bases spanning the gap. The length of the CDR3 is 15 residues. The V gene's germline CDR1 is SGHTA and CDR2 FQGTGA. The CDR3 sequence is CASSLSSTFTGELFF. CDR3 coding DNA: TGTGCCAGCAGCTTAAGTTCGACATTCACCGGGGAGCTGTTTTTT.

This clonotype was seen ten or more times. J is TRBJ2-1 and V is TRBV19; the match to TRBD2 covers 9 bases. Germline CDR1 and CDR2: LNHDA and SQIVND (reference sequence). J was trimmed by 2 bases and V by 7 bases; bases with no gene match: 6. The CDR3 length is 15 residues. CDR3 residues: CASTFSGGPYNEQFF. CDR3 DNA sequence: TGTGCCAGTACCTTCAGCGGGGGGCCCTACAATGAGCAGTTCTTC. The variable domain in full, with the rest retrieved from reference TRBV19 and TRBJ2-1, is DGGITQSPKYLFRKEGQNVTLSCEQNLNHDAMYWYRQDPGQGLRLIYYSQIVNDFQKGDIAEGYSVSREKKESFPLTVTSAQKNPTAFYLCASTFSGGPYNEQFFGPGTRLTVL.

This clonotype was seen repeatedly, ten times or more. The CDR3 spells CASSYSIYGVTKNSPLHF. CDR3 coding DNA: TGTGCCAGCAGTTACTCGATCTATGGGGTGACGAAGAATTCACCCCTCCACTTT. The V gene is TRBV6-5, the J gene TRBJ1-6, with D uncertain. Germline CDR1 MNHEY, CDR2 SVGAGI. The CDR3 runs 18 residues. The ends were cut back, 0 bases at V and 7 bases at J, with 19 bases in the middle.

This clonotype showed up many times. This sequence joins TRBV6-5 and TRBJ2-5; D perhaps matches TRBD1 (5 bases). Trimming cost V 0 bases and J 4 bases, with 12 bases left between them. The CDR3 consists of 15 residues. Germline-derived CDR1 and CDR2 are MNHEY and SVGAGI. The CDR3 is CASSYSFRVGETQYF. In DNA, the CDR3 is TGTGCCAGCAGTTACTCGTTCAGGGTCGGAGAGACCCAGTACTTC.

The chain recombines TRBV11-2 with TRBJ2-1; 7 bases are a match to TRBD2. This CDR3 contains 16 residues. The V gene end was trimmed by 1 base and the J gene end by 0 bases; junction bases not matched to a gene: 3. Germline assignment: CDR1 SGHAT and CDR2 FQNNGV. The CDR3 DNA is TGTGCCAGCAGCTTAGGGGGAGGGACCTCCTACAATGAGCAGTTCTTC. Translating gives CASSLGGGTSYNEQFF.

In its sample, this clonotype was seen many times. V usage is TRBV9 and J usage is TRBJ1-6; 8 nucleotides agree with TRBD1. The CDR3 extends over 16 amino acids. Germline lookup yields CDR1 SGDLS and CDR2 YYNGEE. The V and J ends lost 4 bases and 11 bases, in that order; junction bases with no gene match: 14. The CDR3 nucleotides are TGTGCCAGCAGCCCCAGGGGGCTGCAGAATTTTGCACCCCTCCACTTT. Translated: CASSPRGLQNFAPLHF.

This clonotype was detected many times. V is TRBV5-4 and J is TRBJ1-1, with a tentative D call TRBD1 (6 bases). Germline lookup yields CDR1 SGHNT and CDR2 YYREEE (reference sequence). V shed 4 bases and J shed 6 bases, with 13 bases lying between them. This CDR3 contains 13 residues. This CDR3 is CASSLMGQPEAFF. The DNA of the CDR3 is TGTGCCAGCAGCCTTATGGGACAACCTGAAGCTTTCTTT.

Of note for this clonotype: A read error is possible here, since a much larger clone lies one base away. Here the CDR3 DNA reads TGTGCCAGCAGTTACTCGACCGGGAGCCAAGAGACCCAGTGCTTC. Its translation is CASSYSTGSQETQCF. This rearrangement joins TRBV6-5 to TRBJ2-5, with a possible D match to TRBD2 (6 bases). This CDR3 has 15 amino acids. Germline CDR1 reads MNHEY; CDR2 reads SVGAGI.

The V call is TRBV14, the J call TRBJ2-3, with a possible D match to TRBD2 (6 bases). In germline, CDR1 is SGHDN, CDR2 FVKESK. CDR3 length equals 18 residues. The ends were cut back, 2 bases at V and 5 bases at J, with 23 bases in the middle. CDR3 sequence: CASSQNSYPGLGIDTQYF. CDR3 in DNA: TGTGCCAGCAGCCAAAACTCTTATCCGGGACTCGGAATAGATACGCAGTATTTT.

At least ten counts were recorded for this clonotype. The chain recombines TRBV29-1 with TRBJ2-3; TRBD1 agrees at 8 bases. In germline, CDR1 is SQVTM, CDR2 ANQGSEA. The J segment lost 7 bases and the V segment lost 3 bases, leaving 9 bases of the junction unmatched. This CDR3 has 14 residues. The CDR3 sequence: CSVETPDRDYTQYF. In DNA form, the CDR3 reads TGCAGCGTTGAGACACCGGACAGGGACTATACGCAGTATTTT.

This chain connects TRBV7-2 to TRBJ1-2; TRBD1 is a possible D gene (6 bases). The CDR3 totals 11 residues. The V gene lost 5 bases and the J gene lost 14 bases, with 15 bases spanning the gap. Germline V lookup: CDR1 SGHTA, CDR2 FQGNSA. CDR3 nucleotide sequence: TGTGCCAGCAGCCCAGGGACATTCGGAACCTTC. Its protein is CASSPGTFGTF.

This clonotype showed up many times. This chain connects TRBV7-8 to TRBJ1-1, with 7 nucleotides matching TRBD1. From germline, CDR1 is SGHVS and CDR2 FQNEAQ. This CDR3 has 15 amino acids. The V and J ends lost 3 bases and 3 bases, in that order; junction bases with no gene match: 7. The CDR3 DNA follows: TGTGCCAGCAGCTTGGAAAGGGGACAGTACACTGAAGCTTTCTTT. Protein product: CASSLERGQYTEAFF.